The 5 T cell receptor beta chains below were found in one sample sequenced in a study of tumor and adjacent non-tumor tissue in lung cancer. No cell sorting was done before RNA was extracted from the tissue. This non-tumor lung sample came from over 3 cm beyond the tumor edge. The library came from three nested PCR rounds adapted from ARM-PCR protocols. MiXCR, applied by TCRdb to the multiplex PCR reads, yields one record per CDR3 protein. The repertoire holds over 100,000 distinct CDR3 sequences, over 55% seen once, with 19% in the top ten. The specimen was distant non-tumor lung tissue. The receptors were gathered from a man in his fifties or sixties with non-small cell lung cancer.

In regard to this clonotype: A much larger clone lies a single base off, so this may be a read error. The CDR3 DNA follows: TGTGCCAGCTGTCTTGACAGGGCTGGAAACACCATATATTTT. It codes for CASCLDRAGNTIYF. This chain joins TRBV5-6 and TRBJ1-3, with 7 bases fitting TRBD1. J lost 2 bases, V lost 7 bases, and 6 bases had no gene match. The length of the CDR3 is 14 residues. Germline-derived CDR1 and CDR2 are SGHDT and YYEEEE.

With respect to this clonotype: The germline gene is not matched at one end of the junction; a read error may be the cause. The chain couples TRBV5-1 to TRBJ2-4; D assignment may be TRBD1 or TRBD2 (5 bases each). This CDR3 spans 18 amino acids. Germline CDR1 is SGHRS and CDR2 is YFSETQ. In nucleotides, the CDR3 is TGCGCCAGCAACTTGATCGGGGCAAAAAGCCTCGCCAAAAACATTCAGTACTTC. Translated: CASNLIGAKSLAKNIQYF.

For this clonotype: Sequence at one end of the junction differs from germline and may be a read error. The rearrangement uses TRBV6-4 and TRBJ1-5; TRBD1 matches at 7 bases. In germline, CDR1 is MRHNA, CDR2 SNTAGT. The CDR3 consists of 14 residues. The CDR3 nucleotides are TGTGCCAGCAGTGAGGGACAGTCAAATCGGCCCCAGCATTTT. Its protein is CASSEGQSNRPQHF.

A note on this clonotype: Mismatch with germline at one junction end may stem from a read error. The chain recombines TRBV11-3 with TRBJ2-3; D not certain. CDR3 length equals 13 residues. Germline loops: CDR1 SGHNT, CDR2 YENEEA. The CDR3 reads CASSLVETDTQYF. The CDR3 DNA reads TGTGCCAGTAGCTTAGTAGAGACAGATACGCAGTATTTT.

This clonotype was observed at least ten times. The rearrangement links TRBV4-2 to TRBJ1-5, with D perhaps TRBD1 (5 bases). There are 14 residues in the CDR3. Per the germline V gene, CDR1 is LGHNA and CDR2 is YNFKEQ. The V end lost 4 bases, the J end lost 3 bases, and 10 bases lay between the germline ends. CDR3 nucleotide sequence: TGTGCCAGCAGCCTGACAGTTCTCAATCAGCCCCAGCATTTT. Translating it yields CASSLTVLNQPQHF.